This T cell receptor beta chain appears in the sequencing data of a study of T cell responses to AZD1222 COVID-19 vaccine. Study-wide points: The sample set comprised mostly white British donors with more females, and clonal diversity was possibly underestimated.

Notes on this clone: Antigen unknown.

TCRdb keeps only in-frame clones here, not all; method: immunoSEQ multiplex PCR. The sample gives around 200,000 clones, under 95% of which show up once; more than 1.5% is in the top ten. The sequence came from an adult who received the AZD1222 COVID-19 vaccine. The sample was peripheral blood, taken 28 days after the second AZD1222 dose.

DNA for the CDR3: TGTGCCAGCAGTTACCAGGCTGGAAACACCATATATTTT. Translated, it gives CASSYQAGNTIYF. This chain uses TRBV6-6 with TRBJ1-3, with D uncertain. Germline V gene sequence: CDR1 MNHNY, CDR2 SVGAGI (reference sequence). The CDR3 has 13 amino acids. Deletions cut 2 bases from V and 2 bases from J, with 4 bases between.